A single sample gave rise to the 24 T cell receptor beta chains below, sequenced in a study of beta chain features in type 1 diabetes (dated by TCRdb to 2016 to 2018). The library was made by the immunoSEQ multiplex PCR assay. The entire amount of isolated RNA was reverse transcribed using the High Capacity cDNA Reverse Transcription Kit, so the sequenced TCRB transcripts were expressed ones. The clones in this table, taken by TCRdb from immuneACCESS, are in-frame only. Not every clone is retained; where verified, under half of the shortfall comes from an unresolved V gene, and the cause of the rest is unknown. The sample contains about 360,000 clones, about 12% of them found a single time. 0.017% of the sample is taken by the ten largest. Sequencing was done on a sample of naive CD4+ T cells from blood. The cell subset or site label, read with the paper, signifies: true naive CD4+ T cells. The source is a man aged 18 to 35 in good health.

This chain uses TRBV6-1 with TRBJ2-5; 7 bases match TRBD1. From germline, CDR1 is MNHNS and CDR2 SASEGT. CDR3 length: 13 amino acids. Trimming at V came to 4 bases and at J to 5 bases, leaving 4 bases not matched to a gene. CDR3 amino acids: CASSGGQSETQYF. The CDR3 DNA follows: TGTGCCAGCAGTGGGGGACAGTCCGAGACCCAGTACTTC.

This clone appeared a few times. This sample also contains other DNA sequences that code for the same CDR3. V gene TRBV7-9 combines with J gene TRBJ2-6; TRBD1 might be the D (6 bases). The germline V gene encodes CDR1 SEHNR and CDR2 FQNEAQ (reference sequence). The CDR3 extends over 15 amino acids. V dropped 5 bases and J dropped 1 base, with 9 bases sitting between them. This CDR3 reads CASSTQGSGANVLTF. In DNA, the CDR3 is TGTGCCAGCAGCACGCAGGGGTCTGGGGCCAACGTCCTGACTTTC. Full variable domain (rest looked up from reference TRBV7-9 and TRBJ2-6): DTGVSQNPRHKITKRGQNVTFRCDPISEHNRLYWYRQTLGQGPEFLTYFQNEAQLEKSRLLSDRFSAERPKGSFSTLEIQRTEQGDSAMYLCASSTQGSGANVLTFGAGSRLTVL.

This chain links TRBV7-9 with TRBJ2-2; D might be TRBD1 (5 bases). This CDR3 has 18 residues. The V gene's germline CDR1 is SEHNR and CDR2 FQNEAQ (reference sequence). Trimming cost V 0 bases and J 4 bases, with 18 bases left between them. The CDR3 nucleotides read TGTGCCAGCAGCTTAGCGCAGAAGACGAGACAGACCACCGGGGAGCTGTTTTTT. It yields the protein CASSLAQKTRQTTGELFF.

On this clone itself: The junction differs from germline at one of its ends, possibly a read error. The chain employs TRBV4-1 and TRBJ1-2; D call uncertain. The germline CDR1 and CDR2 sequences are MGHRA and YSYEKL. CDR3 length: 15 residues. CDR3: CASSQESRQNYRYTF. CDR3 in DNA: TGCGCCAGCAGCCAAGAGTCGAGGCAGAACTATCGCTACACCTTC.

The chain recombines TRBV19 with TRBJ1-5, with D maybe TRBD1 (5 bases). The CDR3 consists of 14 residues. Germline values: CDR1 LNHDA, CDR2 SQIVND (reference sequence). The V end lost 2 bases, the J end lost 2 bases, and 7 bases lay between the germline ends. The CDR3: CASSIRGGNQPQHF. CDR3 nucleotide sequence: TGTGCCAGTAGTATACGGGGGGGCAATCAGCCCCAGCATTTT. The variable domain in full, completed from reference TRBV19 and TRBJ1-5, reads DGGITQSPKYLFRKEGQNVTLSCEQNLNHDAMYWYRQDPGQGLRLIYYSQIVNDFQKGDIAEGYSVSREKKESFPLTVTSAQKNPTAFYLCASSIRGGNQPQHFGDGTRLSIL.

The table lists this clone with a few counts. The chain links TRBV10-3 to TRBJ1-2; D unclear. Germline CDR1 and CDR2: ENHRY and SYGVKD. The V end was cut by 0 bases, the J end by 2 bases, with 10 bases between. The CDR3 is 15 residues long. DNA for the CDR3: TGTGCCATCAGTGAGTCAACGGCCGGGAACTATGGCTACACCTTC. Amino acids: CAISESTAGNYGYTF.

The sample holds a few counts of this clone. J is TRBJ2-2 and V is TRBV28; TRBD1 might be the D (6 bases). Germline CDR1 MDHEN, CDR2 SYDVKM. The germline V and J ends were trimmed by 7 bases and 1 base, with 13 bases remaining between them. CDR3 size: 15 residues. The chain's CDR3 is CASMGYRVNTGELFF. The CDR3 region has the DNA TGTGCCAGCATGGGTTACAGGGTGAACACCGGGGAGCTGTTTTTT.

The chain uses TRBV30 and TRBJ1-6; 8 bases match TRBD1. V was pared by 3 bases and J by 7 bases, with 8 bases of the junction left unmatched. CDR1 and CDR2 (germline): GTSNPN, SVGIG (reference sequence). CDR3 length equals 15 residues. The CDR3 coding sequence is TGTGCCTGGAGCAGGGGGCGAAGACCAAATTCACCCCTCCACTTT. Translation gives CAWSRGRRPNSPLHF.

V is TRBV28 and J is TRBJ2-3, with 7 bases matching TRBD2. The V gene's germline CDR1 is MDHEN and CDR2 SYDVKM. The CDR3 runs to 18 residues. V shed 4 bases, J shed 0 bases, and the junction held 13 bases outside the gene matches. The CDR3 DNA sequence: TGTGCCAGCAGTTCGGCCGGTTGGACTAGGGACAGCACAGATACGCAGTATTTT. Translating it yields CASSSAGWTRDSTDTQYF.

The chain is built from TRBV5-1 and TRBJ1-2, with 11 bases fitting TRBD1. CDR3 length: 15 residues. The germline V gene has CDR1 SGHRS and CDR2 YFSETQ. The ends lost 3 bases at V and 4 bases at J; junction bases unmatched: 5. The CDR3 DNA is TGCGCCAGCAGCTCCGGGACAGGGGGACTCTATGGCTACACCTTC. This translates into CASSSGTGGLYGYTF.

This clone was seen more than once but under ten times. V usage is TRBV18 and J usage is TRBJ2-1, with D hard to call. CDR1 and CDR2 from the germline V gene are KGHSH and LQKENI. Trimming left V 6 bases short and J 0 bases short, with 18 bases between. The CDR3 covers 17 residues. CDR3 loop: CASSFEYSPSSYNEQFF. The CDR3 DNA is TGTGCCAGCTCCTTCGAGTACAGTCCGAGCTCCTACAATGAGCAGTTCTTC.

This clone came up a few times. The chain uses TRBV4-2 and TRBJ2-7; 12 bases are shared with TRBD2. The CDR3 is 15 residues long. Germline lookup yields CDR1 LGHNA and CDR2 YNFKEQ. V lost 4 bases to trimming and J lost 5 bases; unmatched junction nucleotides: 6. The CDR3 sequence: CASSPVTSGSHEQYF. The CDR3 DNA follows: TGTGCCAGCAGCCCAGTGACTAGCGGGAGCCACGAGCAGTACTTC.

This clone has a handful of counts. The genes are TRBV28 and TRBJ2-5, with 10 bases lining up with TRBD1. This CDR3 region has 14 residues. Germline lookup yields CDR1 MDHEN and CDR2 SYDVKM. The ends lost 5 bases at V and 4 bases at J; junction bases unmatched: 4. Here the CDR3 DNA reads TGTGCCAGCAGTCAGGGACAGGGGAGAGAGACCCAGTACTTC. It specifies CASSQGQGRETQYF.

The gene calls are TRBV6-5 and TRBJ2-1; tentatively, D is TRBD1 (6 bases). The germline CDR1 and CDR2 sequences are MNHEY and SVGAGI. Trimming removed 10 bases from V and 3 bases from J, with 10 bases in between. CDR3 length: 12 residues. CDR3 in DNA: TGTGCCATAAGGGGGAGCTACAATGAGCAGTTCTTC. Translation gives CAIRGSYNEQFF.

The sample holds a few counts of this clone. The chain has TRBV5-1 and TRBJ1-2, with 10 bases matching TRBD1. The junction had 10 bases not matched to a gene; V was cut back by 4 bases and J by 7 bases. The germline V gene has CDR1 SGHRS and CDR2 YFSETQ. This CDR3 is built from 15 residues. CDR3 in amino acids: CASSAPGTGDSGYTF. CDR3 nucleotide sequence: TGCGCCAGCAGCGCTCCGGGGACAGGGGACAGTGGCTACACCTTC.

The table lists this clone with a few counts. This chain joins TRBV2 and TRBJ2-1; TRBD2 aligns across 8 bases. V was clipped by 2 bases and J by 0 bases; unmatched bases: 9. Germline assignment: CDR1 SNHLY and CDR2 FYNNEI. The CDR3 is 18 amino acids. CDR3 sequence (DNA): TGTGCCAGCAGTGAAAACTATTTCGGGGGGGCCTCCTACAATGAGCAGTTCTTC. Translated: CASSENYFGGASYNEQFF.

The J gene is TRBJ1-2, the V gene TRBV7-2; the D gene is possibly TRBD1 (6 bases). Trimming took off 5 bases at V and 8 bases at J, with 12 bases between the two ends. Germline V CDR1 and CDR2: SGHTA, FQGNSA. The CDR3 is made up of 12 amino acids. DNA for the CDR3: TGTGCCAGCAGCCAACAGGGAACGGGCTACACCTTC. Translation: CASSQQGTGYTF. Supplemented by reference TRBV7-2 and TRBJ1-2, the full variable domain reads GAGVSQSPSNKVTEKGKDVELRCDPISGHTALYWYRQSLGQGLEFLIYFQGNSAPDKSGLPSDRFSAERTGGSVSTLTIQRTQQEDSAVYLCASSQQGTGYTFGSGTRLTVV.

This rearrangement joins TRBV7-9 to TRBJ1-3, with 9 bases aligning to TRBD1. Germline V gives CDR1 SEHNR, CDR2 FQNEAQ (reference sequence). The CDR3 has 16 amino acids. J was trimmed by 5 bases and V by 3 bases; bases with no gene match: 8. CDR3: CASSFQGQGYRNTIYF. The CDR3 nucleotides read TGTGCCAGCAGCTTCCAGGGACAGGGATACAGAAACACCATATATTTT.

This clone was counted only a few times. The CDR3 is CASSFAGQVGTEAFF. CDR3 coding DNA: TGTGCCAGCAGCTTTGCGGGACAGGTTGGGACTGAAGCTTTCTTT. The chain combines TRBV11-2 with TRBJ1-1, with 8 bases matching TRBD1. This CDR3 has 15 amino acids. CDR1 and CDR2 from the germline V gene are SGHAT and FQNNGV. The V gene end was trimmed by 3 bases and the J gene end by 5 bases; junction bases not matched to a gene: 8.

The chain recombines TRBV7-9 with TRBJ1-5; 8 nucleotides line up with TRBD1. This CDR3 comprises 15 residues. The ends lost 5 bases at V and 3 bases at J; junction bases unmatched: 6. Germline V gene lookup returns CDR1 SEHNR and CDR2 FQNEAQ (reference sequence). CDR3 coding DNA: TGTGCCAGCAGCAGGGACAGGCCGCTCAATCAGCCCCAGCATTTT. This encodes CASSRDRPLNQPQHF. Full variable domain (remainder filled in from reference TRBV7-9 and TRBJ1-5): DTGVSQNPRHKITKRGQNVTFRCDPISEHNRLYWYRQTLGQGPEFLTYFQNEAQLEKSRLLSDRFSAERPKGSFSTLEIQRTEQGDSAMYLCASSRDRPLNQPQHFGDGTRLSIL.

This clone has more than one count but fewer than ten. This chain uses TRBV30 with TRBJ1-2, with TRBD1 as a possible D gene (5 bases). V was clipped by 4 bases and J by 3 bases, with 9 bases between them. Germline loops: CDR1 GTSNPN, CDR2 SVGIG (reference sequence). The CDR3 is 12 residues long. CDR3 bases: TGTGCCTGGACAGACAGCTACTATGGCTACACCTTC. Its protein product is CAWTDSYYGYTF.

The chain joins TRBV2 to TRBJ1-2; D unresolved. From germline, CDR1 is SNHLY and CDR2 FYNNEI. With 3 bases removed from V and 7 bases from J, the gap between germline ends came to 12 bases. This CDR3 has 13 amino acids. CDR3 DNA sequence: TGTGCCAGCAGTGATCGTGATTACGGTGGCTACACCTTC. Protein product: CASSDRDYGGYTF. Based on the CDR3 plus reference TRBV2 and TRBJ1-2, the full variable domain is EPEVTQTPSHQVTQMGQEVILRCVPISNHLYFYWYRQILGQKVEFLVSFYNNEISEKSEIFDDQFSVERPDGSNFTLKIRSTKLEDSAMYFCASSDRDYGGYTFGSGTRLTVV.

There are a few counts of this clone. V gene TRBV4-3 combines with J gene TRBJ2-1; TRBD2 aligns across 8 bases. Germline V lookup: CDR1 LGHNA, CDR2 YSLEER. This CDR3 region has 15 residues. V dropped 4 bases and J dropped 4; count of bases not matched to a gene: 6. The CDR3 DNA reads as TGCGCCAGCAGCCGAAGCGGGAGTATTTACAATGAGCAGTTCTTC. As protein: CASSRSGSIYNEQFF.

The chain couples TRBV7-3 to TRBJ1-1, with 8 bases fitting TRBD1. This CDR3 comprises 14 residues. The trim removed 4 bases at V and 4 bases at J, leaving 5 bases unmatched. Germline V gene lookup returns CDR1 SGHTA and CDR2 FQGTGA. Written as DNA, the CDR3 is TGTGCCAGCAGCTCAGGGGGCTGGGGCACTGAAGCTTTCTTT. It specifies CASSSGGWGTEAFF. Filled out from reference TRBV7-3 and TRBJ1-1, the complete variable domain reads GAGVSQTPSNKVTEKGKYVELRCDPISGHTALYWYRQSLGQGPEFLIYFQGTGAADDSGLPNDRFFAVRPEGSVSTLKIQRTERGDSAVYLCASSSGGWGTEAFFGQGTRLTVV.